This TCR beta chain originates from a study of cytomegalovirus exposure and HLA in healthy donors. Study-wide background: It was reported in a later analysis that the 120 or so validation repertoires used the same platform as the 666 first-cohort repertoires. Overall study results and limits: In the roughly 120 validation repertoires, a later analysis found that first-cohort TCR clusters tended to co-occur. In vitro experiments confirmed that three CMV-associated chains were specific for CMV antigens.

In germline, CDR1 is LNHNV, CDR2 YYDKDF (reference sequence). Trimming cost V 4 bases and J 4 bases; bases outside gene matches: 3. The CDR3 runs to 13 residues. The donors were part of the roughly 120-subject validation cohort, which stood apart from the approximately 670-subject first cohort. Notes on this clone: The target antigen is unknown.

Sequenced by immunoSEQ multiplex PCR; TCRdb stores in-frame clones only, minus some. The data show approximately 100,000 clones, around 85% seen once. This TCR was sampled from a woman in her 30s in good health and CMV-seronegative. The material sequenced was PBMCs. V gene TRBV15 combines with J gene TRBJ1-1, with 7 bases that match TRBD1. The CDR3 spells CATSIPGGTEAFF. The CDR3 nucleotides are TGTGCCACCAGCATCCCAGGGGGCACTGAAGCTTTCTTT.